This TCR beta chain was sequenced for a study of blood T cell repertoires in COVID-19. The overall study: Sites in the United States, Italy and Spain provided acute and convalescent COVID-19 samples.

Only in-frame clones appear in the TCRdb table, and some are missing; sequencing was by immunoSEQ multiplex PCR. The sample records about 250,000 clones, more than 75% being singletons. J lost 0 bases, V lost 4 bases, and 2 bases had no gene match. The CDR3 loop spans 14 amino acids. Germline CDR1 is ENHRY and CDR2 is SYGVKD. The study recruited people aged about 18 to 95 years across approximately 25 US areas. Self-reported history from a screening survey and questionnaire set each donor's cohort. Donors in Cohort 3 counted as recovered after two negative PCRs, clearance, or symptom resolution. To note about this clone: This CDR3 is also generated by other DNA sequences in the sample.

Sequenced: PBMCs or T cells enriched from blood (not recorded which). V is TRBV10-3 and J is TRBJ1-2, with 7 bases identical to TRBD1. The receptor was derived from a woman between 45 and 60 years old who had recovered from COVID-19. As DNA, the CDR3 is TGTGCCATCAGTGCCGGGACAGCTAACTATGGCTACACCTTC. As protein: CAISAGTANYGYTF.